This T cell receptor beta chain stems from a study of regulatory and conventional T cells in RAG deficiency. The study, taken as a whole, reports: Treg unique TCR beta sequences were approximately 99-fold fewer in Omenn syndrome and CID/AS patients than controls. Patient subsets had shorter CDR3s; Omenn Treg-Tconv overlap exceeded 90%. In Omenn syndrome, sorted "Tregs" may be peripherally activated cells.

Germline loops: CDR1 SGHTA, CDR2 FQGNSA. V was trimmed by 1 base and J by 0 bases, leaving 10 bases between them. CDR3 length: 15 residues. Only in-frame clones appear in the TCRdb table, and some are missing; sequencing was by immunoSEQ multiplex PCR. The sample includes several thousand clones, about 95% of them seen just once. A remark on this clone: Its antigen is not identified.

Genomic DNA came from blood conventional CD4+ T cells gated CD25-low CD127-high. The chain is built from TRBV7-2 and TRBJ2-7; D may match TRBD1 or TRBD2 (5 bases each). The sample comprised CD4+ effector T cells sorted from blood. This TCR derives from a human donor with RAG deficiency presenting as severe combined immunodeficiency. CDR3 in amino acids: CASSLVGTDSYEQYF. DNA for the CDR3: TGTGCCAGCAGCTTAGTGGGGACGGACTCCTACGAGCAGTACTTC.